Each of the 15 T cell receptor beta chains below was sequenced from the same sample in a study of T-cell reconstitution after alpha-beta-depleted transplantation in children. Construction of the TCRbeta library involved unique molecular identifiers. TCRdb processed the PCR reads anew with MiXCR; each CDR3 protein has one entry. The sample records about 190,000 distinct CDR3 sequences, approximately 7% being singletons. The material was PBMCs from the stem cell graft donor, obtained from the stem cell graft. These receptors were taken from a human donor who donated a stem cell graft to a child with Wiskott-Aldrich syndrome.

Ten or more counts support this clonotype. The rearrangement joins TRBV3-1 to TRBJ2-7, with D perhaps assigned TRBD1 or TRBD2 (5 bases each). The V and J ends lost 3 bases and 0 bases respectively, with 12 bases between them. The CDR3 has 15 amino acids. Germline CDR1 is LGHDT and CDR2 is YNNKEL (reference sequence). The CDR3 protein is CASSHGDGYSYEQYF. The CDR3 nucleotides read TGTGCCAGCAGCCACGGGGACGGTTACTCCTACGAGCAGTACTTC.

This sequence joins TRBV7-2 and TRBJ1-1; the D gene is possibly TRBD1 (6 bases). Trimming stripped 4 bases from V and 7 bases from J, with 19 bases between. This CDR3 comprises 15 residues. Germline CDR1 SGHTA, CDR2 FQGNSA. CDR3 sequence reads: CASSYLGGGQGEAFF. The CDR3, as DNA: TGTGCCAGCAGCTACCTGGGGGGGGGGCAGGGTGAAGCTTTCTTT. Full variable domain (missing parts from reference TRBV7-2 and TRBJ1-1): GAGVSQSPSNKVTEKGKDVELRCDPISGHTALYWYRQSLGQGLEFLIYFQGNSAPDKSGLPSDRFSAERTGGSVSTLTIQRTQQEDSAVYLCASSYLGGGQGEAFFGQGTRLTVV.

The chain is built from TRBV6-4 and TRBJ1-5; no firm D call. The CDR3 has 14 residues. CDR1 MRHNA and CDR2 SNTAGT come from the germline V gene. V lost 2 bases to trimming and J lost 5 bases, with 10 bases between them. CDR3 DNA: TGTGCCAGCAGTGACAGGGCTTGGGATCAGCCCCAGCATTTT. Its translation: CASSDRAWDQPQHF.

This clonotype has only a few counts. The rearrangement joins TRBV6-2 or TRBV6-3 to TRBJ1-5; 9 nucleotides align to TRBD1. The CDR3 loop spans 20 amino acids. After removal of 6 bases from V and 1 base from J, the junction contained 19 bases not matched to a gene. Germline V gives CDR1 MNHEY, CDR2 SVGEGT. CDR3 in DNA: TGTGCCAGCAGCGTACGGCCTTCGGACAGGGGCCCTGGGAGCAATCAGCCCCAGCATTTT. This sequence encodes CASSVRPSDRGPGSNQPQHF.

This clonotype was counted at least ten times. The junction departs from the called germline gene at one end, perhaps through a read error. The chain links TRBV5-1 to TRBJ2-1, with no clear D. Germline V gene sequence: CDR1 SGHRS, CDR2 YFSETQ. The CDR3 runs 12 residues. Here the CDR3 reads CASSLERHEQFF. The DNA for the CDR3 is TGCGCCAGCAGTTTGGAGAGGCATGAGCAGTTCTTC.

Ten or more counts support this clonotype. The chain has TRBV12-3 or TRBV12-4 and TRBJ2-7; TRBD2 matches at 11 bases. This CDR3 is built from 16 residues. The J segment lost 1 base and the V segment lost 5 bases, leaving 7 bases of the junction unmatched. This CDR3 reads CASSLELAGESYEQYF. CDR3 coding DNA: TGTGCCAGCAGTCTTGAACTAGCGGGGGAATCCTACGAGCAGTACTTC.

This clonotype was recorded a few times. The chain combines TRBV30 with TRBJ2-1, with D perhaps matching TRBD1 (6 bases). Trimming took 5 bases from V and 0 from J, leaving 17 bases between them. CDR3 length equals 16 residues. Germline V gives CDR1 GTSNPN, CDR2 SVGIG (reference sequence). In DNA, the CDR3 is TGTGCCTGGGGAGAAAGGGGGACCAGCTCCTACAATGAGCAGTTCTTC. This sequence encodes CAWGERGTSSYNEQFF. The entire variable domain, with the rest obtained from reference TRBV30 and TRBJ2-1, is as follows: SQTIHQWPATLVQPVGSPLSLECTVEGTSNPNLYWYRQAAGRGLQLLFYSVGIGQISSEVPQNLSASRPQDRQFILSSKKLLLSDSGFYLCAWGERGTSSYNEQFFGPGTRLTVL.

There are many counts of this clonotype. The chain uses TRBV29-1 and TRBJ2-4, with D possibly being TRBD2 (6 bases). The CDR3 has 13 amino acids. Deletions cut 0 bases from V and 7 bases from J, with 10 bases between. In germline, CDR1 is SQVTM, CDR2 ANQGSEA. CDR3 DNA sequence: TGCAGCGTTGAAGAGGCTGGAGGGAACATTCAGTACTTC. Amino acid sequence: CSVEEAGGNIQYF.

There are many counts of this clonotype. The rearrangement links TRBV29-1 to TRBJ2-1; D may be TRBD2 (6 bases). V gave up 1 base and J gave up 0 bases, with 13 bases separating them. CDR1 and CDR2 (germline): SQVTM, ANQGSEA. The CDR3 is made up of 16 amino acids. DNA of the CDR3: TGCAGCGTTGAAGGTCGTAGCGGAGGCTCCTACAATGAGCAGTTCTTC. As protein: CSVEGRSGGSYNEQFF.

This clonotype occurred many times. V is TRBV20-1 and J is TRBJ1-5; the D gene is possibly TRBD1 (5 bases). Trimming shortened V by 5 bases and J by 0 bases, and 11 bases separated the two germline ends. CDR3 size: 14 residues. The germline V gene encodes CDR1 DFQATT and CDR2 SNEGSKA (reference sequence). This CDR3 is CSAGGGVSNQPQHF. As DNA, the CDR3 is TGCAGTGCTGGGGGGGGTGTTAGCAATCAGCCCCAGCATTTT.

This clonotype was observed many times. The CDR3 DNA sequence: TGTGCCAACCCGGGGGAATCTAGCACAGATACGCAGTATTTT. Residues: CANPGESSTDTQYF. This sequence joins TRBV10-3 and TRBJ2-3; TRBD2 might be the D (6 bases). The CDR3 has 14 residues. Germline V gene data show CDR1 as ENHRY and CDR2 as SYGVKD. Trimming cost V 10 bases and J 0 bases, with 14 bases left between them.

For this clonotype: Compared with germline, one end of the junction differs, possibly owing to a read error. The genes are TRBV20-1 and TRBJ2-7; either TRBD1 or TRBD2 may supply D (5 bases each). The CDR3 has 15 residues. Per the germline V gene, CDR1 is DFQATT and CDR2 is SNEGSKA (reference sequence). The CDR3 here is CCASRAGKRVYEQYF. DNA of the CDR3: TGCTGTGCTAGCCGAGCAGGGAAGAGGGTCTACGAGCAGTACTTC.

Concerning this clonotype itself: Just one base apart from a much larger clone, this may be a read error. The DNA for the CDR3 is TGTGCCAGCGGGCCTGGGACATACGAAATCATTCAGTACTTC. Translation: CASGPGTYEIIQYF. The chain employs TRBV6-2 or TRBV6-3 and TRBJ2-4, with D possibly matching TRBD1 (6 bases). V was clipped by 8 bases and J by 9 bases, with 20 bases between them. The CDR3 loop spans 14 amino acids. Germline CDR1 reads MNHEY; CDR2 reads SVGEGT.

The sample holds a few counts of this clonotype. V gene TRBV7-9 combines with J gene TRBJ2-1; 7 positions agree with TRBD1. The CDR3 extends over 14 amino acids. Germline CDR1 reads SEHNR; CDR2 reads FQNEAQ (reference sequence). V was pared by 5 bases and J by 7 bases, with 8 bases of the junction left unmatched. CDR3 bases: TGTGCCAGCAGCGGGGGAACACAGGGGAATGAGCAGTTCTTC. Translated: CASSGGTQGNEQFF.

This sequence joins TRBV5-1 and TRBJ2-1; 15 positions agree with TRBD2. The V gene's germline CDR1 is SGHRS and CDR2 YFSETQ. Trimming removed 3 bases from V and 1 base from J; junction bases left unmatched: 5. The CDR3 runs 18 residues. The CDR3 loop reads CASSWGLAGGGSYNEQFF. In DNA form, the CDR3 reads TGCGCCAGCAGCTGGGGACTAGCGGGAGGAGGATCCTACAATGAGCAGTTCTTC. The entire variable domain, with the rest obtained from reference TRBV5-1 and TRBJ2-1, is as follows: KAGVTQTPRYLIKTRGQQVTLSCSPISGHRSVSWYQQTPGQGLQFLFEYFSETQRNKGNFPGRFSGRQFSNSRSEMNVSTLELGDSALYLCASSWGLAGGGSYNEQFFGPGTRLTVL.